Listed here is a single T cell receptor beta chain. Its antigen is undetermined. The data originate from a study of CD4 T cells in relation to SARS-CoV-2 and coronaviruses. Method: immunoSEQ multiplex PCR; TCRdb's copy keeps in-frame clones and lacks some. The data hold 20,000 or so clones, with more than 60% observed a single time. Before the COVID-19 pandemic, during about 2011-2019, CD4+ T cells were taken from unexposed donors. The cells were cultured for approximately ten days before CD4+ T cells were isolated. Cultures received half-medium IL-2 refreshes on days 3 and 7. The CDR3 contains 13 residues. Trimming left V 0 bases short and J 6 bases short, with 3 bases between. The germline V gene has CDR1 SGHVS and CDR2 FQNEAQ.

The specimen sequenced was CD4+ T cells from PBMCs, cultured in vitro. The rearrangement uses TRBV7-8 and TRBJ1-6; D ambiguous. This TCR came from a human donor in good health. CDR3 residues: CASSLAPNSPLHF. The CDR3 nucleotides read TGTGCCAGCAGCTTAGCGCCTAATTCACCCCTCCACTTT.